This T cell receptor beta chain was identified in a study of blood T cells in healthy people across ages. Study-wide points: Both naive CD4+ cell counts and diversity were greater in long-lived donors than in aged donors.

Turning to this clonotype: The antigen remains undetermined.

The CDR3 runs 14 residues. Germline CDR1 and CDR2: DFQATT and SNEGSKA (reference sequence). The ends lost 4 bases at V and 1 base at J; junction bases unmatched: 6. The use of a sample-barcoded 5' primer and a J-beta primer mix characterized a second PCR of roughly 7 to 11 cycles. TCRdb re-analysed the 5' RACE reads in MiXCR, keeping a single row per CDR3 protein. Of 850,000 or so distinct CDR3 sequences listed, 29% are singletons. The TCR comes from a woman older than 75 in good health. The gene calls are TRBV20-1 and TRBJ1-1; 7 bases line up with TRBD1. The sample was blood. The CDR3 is CSAKMRTGNTEAFF. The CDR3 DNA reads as TGCAGTGCTAAGATGAGGACAGGGAACACTGAAGCTTTCTTT.